One sample yielded the 5 T cell receptor beta chains listed below, sequenced in a study of T cell responses to AZD1222 COVID-19 vaccine. Profiling relied on immunoSEQ multiplex PCR, and the TCRdb table lists in-frame clones only, not all of them. The repertoire holds around 200,000 clones, over 90% seen once, with approximately 3.9% in the top ten. The sequenced sample was peripheral blood, obtained on day 0 of AZD1222 vaccination. Every receptor here comes from an adult in good health.

V and J are TRBV27 and TRBJ2-2; 7 positions agree with TRBD1. The CDR3 is made up of 17 amino acids. Trimming cost V 2 bases and J 0 bases; bases outside gene matches: 6. Germline V gene data show CDR1 as MNHEY and CDR2 as SMNVEV (reference sequence). The CDR3 DNA follows: TGTGCCAGCAGTTTAAATTTCGGGACAGCGAACACCGGGGAGCTGTTTTTT. This codes for CASSLNFGTANTGELFF.

The chain employs TRBV29-1 and TRBJ2-1, with a possible D match to TRBD1 (6 bases). Germline CDR1 reads SQVTM; CDR2 reads ANQGSEA. The ends were cut back, 4 bases at V and 9 bases at J, with 13 bases in the middle. The CDR3 sequence is 12 residues long. CDR3 nucleotides: TGCAGCGTTGGGACAGAAAATAGTGAGCAGTTCTTC. Translation: CSVGTENSEQFF.

The rearrangement uses TRBV30 and TRBJ1-2; no clear D gene. Trimming left V 8 bases short and J 8 bases short, with 24 bases between. Germline V gives CDR1 GTSNPN, CDR2 SVGIG (reference sequence). The CDR3 totals 14 residues. CDR3 protein: CARSITSGMVGYTF. The CDR3 DNA reads TGTGCCCGATCAATTACGTCGGGAATGGTCGGCTACACCTTC.

For the CDR3, the DNA is TGTGCCAGTAGTACCCACAGGGATCATCAGCATTTT. Its translation: CASSTHRDHQHF. The V gene is TRBV19, the J gene TRBJ1-5; a possible D gene is TRBD1 (6 bases). The V end was cut by 4 bases, the J end by 13 bases, with 14 bases between. From germline, CDR1 is LNHDA and CDR2 SQIVND (reference sequence). The CDR3 has 12 amino acids.

This chain joins TRBV10-3 and TRBJ1-1, with D possibly being TRBD1 (5 bases). Looked up from germline, CDR1 is ENHRY and CDR2 is SYGVKD. V gave up 3 bases and J gave up 2 bases, with 13 bases separating them. This CDR3 contains 15 residues. The CDR3 region has the DNA TGTGCCATCAGTGAAGCGAGGGACTCAAACACTGAAGCTTTCTTT. As protein: CAISEARDSNTEAFF.